Listed below are T cell receptor beta chains from one sample, sequenced in a study of blood T cell repertoires in COVID-19. Clones were read by immunoSEQ multiplex PCR, and TCRdb kept only the in-frame ones, dropping some. The top ten hold less than 2% of the sample, which has roughly 500,000 clones, roughly 90% seen once. What was sequenced was PBMCs or T cells enriched from blood (not recorded which). Receptors were obtained from a woman in her forties who had recovered from COVID-19. Both conserved end residues are part of each CDR3. The order of the fields is D gene, V gene, J gene, clone size, CDR3 DNA, CDR3 protein. The D gene is left open where the match is weak. Clone size is stated in some rows and not others, as once, few, many or a class when expanded.

d_call: -
v_call: TRBV6-5
j_call: TRBJ2-5
clone_size: -
cdr3_nt: TGTGCCAGCAGTCCCTGGCCGAAGGAGAGGGAGACCCAGTACTTC
cdr3_aa: CASSPWPKERETQYF

d_call: TRBD2
v_call: TRBV7-2
j_call: TRBJ2-1
clone_size: -
cdr3_nt: TGTGCCAGCAGTATAAGCGGGAGAGTCCCTAATGAGCAGTTCTTC
cdr3_aa: CASSISGRVPNEQFF

d_call: -
v_call: TRBV5-6
j_call: TRBJ1-1
clone_size: -
cdr3_nt: TGTGCCAGCAGCTTGTGGCCAGGGGAATTTAGCACTGAAGCTTTCTTT
cdr3_aa: CASSLWPGEFSTEAFF

d_call: -
v_call: TRBV19
j_call: TRBJ1-4
clone_size: -
cdr3_nt: TGTGCCAGTAGTCACAGGGAGACTAATGAAAAACTGTTTTTT
cdr3_aa: CASSHRETNEKLFF

d_call: -
v_call: TRBV3-1/TRBV3-2
j_call: TRBJ2-5
clone_size: -
cdr3_nt: TGTGCCAGCAGCCTGGATTTCGGGAGAGAGACCCAGTACTTC
cdr3_aa: CASSLDFGRETQYF

d_call: -
v_call: TRBV7-2
j_call: TRBJ2-7
clone_size: -
cdr3_nt: TGTGCCAGCAGCTTCCCGGGCGGGCCCCACTACGAGCAGTACTTC
cdr3_aa: CASSFPGGPHYEQYF

d_call: TRBD2
v_call: TRBV7-9
j_call: TRBJ2-5
clone_size: -
cdr3_nt: TGTGCCAGCAGCTTAGCGAAGGAACTAGCGGGAGTAGGGAAAGAGACCCAGTACTTC
cdr3_aa: CASSLAKELAGVGKETQYF

d_call: -
v_call: TRBV14
j_call: TRBJ2-7
clone_size: -
cdr3_nt: TGTGCCAGCAGCCCCACAGGGTATCCCCAGTACTTC
cdr3_aa: CASSPTGYPQYF

d_call: -
v_call: TRBV6-5
j_call: TRBJ1-2
clone_size: -
cdr3_nt: TGTGCCAGCAGTTACTCGGGGCGATTCCACTATGGCTACACCTTC
cdr3_aa: CASSYSGRFHYGYTF

d_call: -
v_call: TRBV7-2
j_call: TRBJ1-2
clone_size: -
cdr3_nt: TGTGCCAGCAGCTTAGCTCCTAGGGGATTCCCTGGTGGCTACACCTTC
cdr3_aa: CASSLAPRGFPGGYTF

d_call: -
v_call: TRBV7-2
j_call: TRBJ2-2
clone_size: -
cdr3_nt: TGTGCCAGCAGCCCCCAGTGGAGGCAGGCGGAGCTGTTTTTT
cdr3_aa: CASSPQWRQAELFF

d_call: TRBD1
v_call: TRBV7-9
j_call: TRBJ2-6
clone_size: -
cdr3_nt: TGTGCCAGCAGCGCGACAGGGATTACTGGGGCCAACGTCCTGACTTTC
cdr3_aa: CASSATGITGANVLTF

d_call: -
v_call: TRBV5-1
j_call: TRBJ1-4
clone_size: -
cdr3_nt: TGCGCCAGCAGCGATTCAGGGGAAAAACTGTTTTTT
cdr3_aa: CASSDSGEKLFF

d_call: -
v_call: TRBV4-3
j_call: TRBJ2-5
clone_size: -
cdr3_nt: TGCGCCAGCAGCCAAGCCCCCGGACTCCAAGAGACCCAGTACTTC
cdr3_aa: CASSQAPGLQETQYF

d_call: -
v_call: TRBV7-2
j_call: TRBJ2-7
clone_size: -
cdr3_nt: TGTGCCAGCAGCGTATCTAGCGAACGAACCTACGAGCAGTACTTC
cdr3_aa: CASSVSSERTYEQYF

d_call: TRBD1
v_call: TRBV11-2
j_call: TRBJ2-7
clone_size: -
cdr3_nt: TGTGCCAGCAGCTACGGACAGGGCCACTCCTACGAGCAGTACTTC
cdr3_aa: CASSYGQGHSYEQYF

d_call: TRBD1
v_call: TRBV7-6
j_call: TRBJ1-1
clone_size: once
cdr3_nt: TGTGCCAGCAGCTTGGGGACAGGGCCCCAAATAACTGAAGCTTTCTTT
cdr3_aa: CASSLGTGPQITEAFF

d_call: TRBD1
v_call: TRBV13
j_call: TRBJ2-7
clone_size: -
cdr3_nt: TGTGCCAGCAGCCCGGGACAGGGTACCTACGAGCAGTACTTC
cdr3_aa: CASSPGQGTYEQYF

d_call: TRBD2
v_call: TRBV6-6
j_call: TRBJ2-1
clone_size: -
cdr3_nt: TGTGCCAGCAGTTCCAATATAGCGGGCTCCTACAATGAGCAGTTCTTC
cdr3_aa: CASSSNIAGSYNEQFF

d_call: -
v_call: TRBV28
j_call: TRBJ1-1
clone_size: -
cdr3_nt: TGTGCCAGCAGTTTGGTACCGACAGGGAACACTGAAGCTTTCTTT
cdr3_aa: CASSLVPTGNTEAFF

d_call: TRBD2
v_call: TRBV19
j_call: TRBJ2-1
clone_size: -
cdr3_nt: TGTGCCAGTACGGGACTAGCGGGAGGGTATGAGCAGTTCTTC
cdr3_aa: CASTGLAGGYEQFF

d_call: -
v_call: TRBV6-2/TRBV6-3
j_call: TRBJ2-7
clone_size: once
cdr3_nt: TGTGCCAGCAGTCCAGGGCACGAGCAGTACTTC
cdr3_aa: CASSPGHEQYF

d_call: TRBD2
v_call: TRBV7-2
j_call: TRBJ2-1
clone_size: -
cdr3_nt: TGTGCCAGCAGCTTAGCCCAGCTAGCGGGAGGTTCCTACAATGAGCAGTTCTTC
cdr3_aa: CASSLAQLAGGSYNEQFF

d_call: -
v_call: TRBV7-9
j_call: TRBJ2-5
clone_size: -
cdr3_nt: TGTGCCAGCAGCTTGGCTCGGGAGTCGGAGACCCAGTACTTC
cdr3_aa: CASSLARESETQYF

d_call: TRBD2
v_call: TRBV7-2
j_call: TRBJ2-7
clone_size: -
cdr3_nt: TGTGCCAGCAGCCTCCAGACTAGCGGGTACGAGCAGTACTTC
cdr3_aa: CASSLQTSGYEQYF

d_call: TRBD1
v_call: TRBV18
j_call: TRBJ1-1
clone_size: -
cdr3_nt: TGTGCCAGCTCGCCATCACAGGGGTTTCGCACTGAAGCTTTCTTT
cdr3_aa: CASSPSQGFRTEAFF

d_call: -
v_call: TRBV5-6
j_call: TRBJ1-1
clone_size: -
cdr3_nt: TGTGCCAGCAGCGTGGGACCAGGAAACACTGAAGCTTTCTTT
cdr3_aa: CASSVGPGNTEAFF

d_call: TRBD1
v_call: TRBV4-1
j_call: TRBJ2-4
clone_size: -
cdr3_nt: TGCGCCAGCAGCCAGATAACAGGGGGCCAAAACATTCAGTACTTC
cdr3_aa: CASSQITGGQNIQYF

d_call: -
v_call: TRBV2
j_call: TRBJ2-1
clone_size: -
cdr3_nt: TGTGCCAGCAGATTACAGGTGGGTGGGGAGCAGTTCTTC
cdr3_aa: CASRLQVGGEQFF